The 32 T cell receptor beta chains listed next were all sequenced from one sample in a study of technical replicates of blood from a handful of donors. Sequencing used immunoSEQ multiplex PCR; TCRdb keeps in-frame clones, though not all of them. The sample lists 55,000 to 75,000 clones, about 94% occurring once. Specimen: PBMCs. The source is a human donor in good health. Some clones in this sample may be carry-over from other donors' samples.

The chain carries TRBV7-2 and TRBJ2-7; 15 bases are a match to TRBD2. CDR1 and CDR2 from the germline V gene are SGHTA and FQGNSA. V was pared by 5 bases and J by 6 bases, with 5 bases of the junction left unmatched. This CDR3 contains 15 residues. As DNA, the CDR3 is TGTGCCAGCAGCCCCGGACTAGCGGGAGGGTTCGAGCAGTACTTC. Translation: CASSPGLAGGFEQYF. Full variable domain (missing parts from reference TRBV7-2 and TRBJ2-7): GAGVSQSPSNKVTEKGKDVELRCDPISGHTALYWYRQSLGQGLEFLIYFQGNSAPDKSGLPSDRFSAERTGGSVSTLTIQRTQQEDSAVYLCASSPGLAGGFEQYFGPGTRLTVT.

The rearrangement links TRBV18 to TRBJ1-6; 10 nucleotides match TRBD1. This CDR3 spans 15 amino acids. V gave up 5 bases and J gave up 9 bases; unmatched junction bases: 7. In germline, CDR1 is KGHSH, CDR2 LQKENI. In nucleotides, the CDR3 is TGTGCCAGCTCAGACCCGGGACAGGGGATTTCACCCCTCCACTTT. This gives the protein CASSDPGQGISPLHF.

V usage is TRBV7-9 and J usage is TRBJ2-1; tentative D call: TRBD1 (5 bases). The CDR3 length is 12 residues. V lost 7 bases and J lost 7, with 11 bases in between. Germline-derived CDR1 and CDR2 are SEHNR and FQNEAQ (reference sequence). The CDR3 here is CASTRRGNEQFF. The CDR3 DNA reads TGTGCCAGCACCAGAAGGGGTAATGAGCAGTTCTTC.

V is TRBV7-3 and J is TRBJ2-3, with 11 bases aligning to TRBD2. V shed 5 bases, J shed 3 bases, and the junction held 4 bases outside the gene matches. Germline-derived CDR1 and CDR2 are SGHTA and FQGTGA. The CDR3 is made up of 15 amino acids. The CDR3 is CASSDSGGVTDTQYF. CDR3 in DNA: TGTGCCAGCAGCGATAGCGGGGGGGTAACAGATACGCAGTATTTT.

This sequence joins TRBV7-9 and TRBJ2-7; D unclear. The V end lost 3 bases, the J end lost 3 bases, and 3 bases lay between the germline ends. CDR3 length equals 11 residues. CDR1 is SEHNR and CDR2 is FQNEAQ in the germline V gene (reference sequence). DNA of the CDR3: TGTGCCAGCAGCTTCAACTACGAGCAGTACTTC. Translating it yields CASSFNYEQYF.

This clone appeared a single time. The gene calls are TRBV27 and TRBJ2-7, with 8 nucleotides matching TRBD1. V lost 5 bases, J lost 6 bases, and 15 bases stayed unmatched. Germline values: CDR1 MNHEY, CDR2 SMNVEV (reference sequence). The CDR3 loop spans 16 amino acids. The DNA of the CDR3 is TGTGCCAGCAGTCCGCCGGGACAGGTGAGACCTGGCGAGCAGTACTTC. Amino acid sequence: CASSPPGQVRPGEQYF.

The rearrangement links TRBV5-1 to TRBJ2-1; TRBD1 matches at 11 bases. Germline-derived CDR1 and CDR2 are SGHRS and YFSETQ. The CDR3 is made up of 19 amino acids. Trimming removed 1 base from V and 6 bases from J; junction bases left unmatched: 15. Here the CDR3 DNA reads TGCGCCAGCAGCTTGTTCGTCCGCCCGGGACAGGGGGGTGCCAATGAGCAGTTCTTC. Translated, it gives CASSLFVRPGQGGANEQFF.

The rearrangement joins TRBV27 to TRBJ2-7; 10 bases are a match to TRBD1. V shed 6 bases and J 5 bases; nucleotides not matched to a gene: 4. Germline V gene lookup returns CDR1 MNHEY and CDR2 SMNVEV (reference sequence). The CDR3 sequence is 13 residues long. The DNA for the CDR3 is TGTGCCAGCAGCCGGGACAGGGGCAACGAGCAGTACTTC. It encodes CASSRDRGNEQYF.

The V gene is TRBV10-3, the J gene TRBJ2-4, with TRBD2 identical over 7 bases. The V segment lost 0 bases and the J segment 1 base; nucleotides outside the gene matches: 6. Germline V gene data show CDR1 as ENHRY and CDR2 as SYGVKD. This CDR3 comprises 17 residues. The CDR3 nucleotides read TGTGCCATCAGTGAGTCGGGGGAGGGCCTCGCCAAAAACATTCAGTACTTC. Amino acids: CAISESGEGLAKNIQYF.

The CDR3 DNA is TGCAGCGTAAAAACAGGGGGAATGGCTGAAAAACTGTTTTTT. It is translated as CSVKTGGMAEKLFF. The chain combines TRBV29-1 with TRBJ1-4; 8 nucleotides line up with TRBD1. Germline CDR1 reads SQVTM; CDR2 reads ANQGSEA. Trimming at V came to 6 bases and at J to 7 bases, leaving 10 bases not matched to a gene. This CDR3 comprises 14 residues.

V gene TRBV6-4 combines with J gene TRBJ1-6; 9 bases match TRBD1. Germline assignment: CDR1 MRHNA and CDR2 SNTAGT. After removal of 6 bases from V and 6 bases from J, the junction contained 9 bases not matched to a gene. The CDR3 is 16 amino acids. The DNA of the CDR3 is TGTGCCAGCAGCAATACCGGGACAGGGTCTAATTCACCCCTCCACTTT. It encodes CASSNTGTGSNSPLHF.

The J gene is TRBJ2-2, the V gene TRBV11-2; D gene unclear. The CDR3 spans 14 residues. Germline V CDR1 and CDR2: SGHAT, FQNNGV. The V end lost 2 bases, the J end lost 7 bases, and 11 bases lay between the germline ends. As DNA, the CDR3 is TGTGCCAGCAGCTTAAATGTATTTATCGGGGAGCTGTTTTTT. It yields the protein CASSLNVFIGELFF.

This clone has just one count. The chain combines TRBV5-1 with TRBJ2-1; no firm D call. Germline CDR1 and CDR2: SGHRS and YFSETQ. Trimming cost V 1 base and J 1 base, with 15 bases left between them. The CDR3 is 17 residues long. In nucleotides, the CDR3 is TGCGCCAGCAGCTTGAACCGAAGAGAGGTGTCCTACAATGAGCAGTTCTTC. The encoded protein is CASSLNRREVSYNEQFF.

The chain has TRBV7-9 and TRBJ2-3, with 10 bases fitting TRBD2. The CDR3 contains 16 residues. J lost 3 bases, V lost 2 bases, and 5 bases had no gene match. Germline values: CDR1 SEHNR, CDR2 FQNEAQ (reference sequence). This chain's CDR3 is CASSLRAGGITDTQYF. The CDR3 nucleotides read TGTGCCAGCAGCTTAAGAGCGGGGGGGATTACAGATACGCAGTATTTT.

This chain joins TRBV7-2 and TRBJ1-5; D is perhaps TRBD1 (5 bases). CDR3 length: 14 residues. V lost 1 base to trimming and J lost 2 bases, with 6 bases between them. Germline assignment: CDR1 SGHTA and CDR2 FQGNSA. This CDR3 is CASSLVGGNQPQHF. The DNA for the CDR3 is TGTGCCAGCAGCTTAGTAGGGGGCAATCAGCCCCAGCATTTT.

This chain uses TRBV13 with TRBJ1-1; D gene ambiguous. Per the germline V gene, CDR1 is PRHDT and CDR2 is FYEKMQ (reference sequence). Trimming took off 3 bases at V and 0 bases at J, with 5 bases between the two ends. CDR3 size: 13 residues. The DNA for the CDR3 is TGTGCCAGCAGCTTGCAGATGAACACTGAAGCTTTCTTT. Amino acid sequence: CASSLQMNTEAFF.

The chain recombines TRBV30 with TRBJ2-1; 11 nucleotides match TRBD2. Germline loops: CDR1 GTSNPN, CDR2 SVGIG (reference sequence). Trimming removed 1 base from V and 7 bases from J; junction bases left unmatched: 0. The CDR3 loop spans 13 amino acids. CDR3 DNA sequence: TGTGCCTGGAGTGGACTAGCGGGAAATGAGCAGTTCTTC. Its translation: CAWSGLAGNEQFF.

CDR3 in amino acids: CASSVGRTGNNEKLFF. CDR3 sequence (DNA): TGTGCCAGCAGCGTGGGGAGGACAGGGAATAATGAAAAACTGTTTTTT. V usage is TRBV9 and J usage is TRBJ1-4; 8 nucleotides line up with TRBD1. The CDR3 is made up of 16 amino acids. CDR1 is SGDLS and CDR2 is YYNGEE in the germline V gene. V was clipped by 2 bases and J by 4 bases; unmatched bases: 7.

V is TRBV2 and J is TRBJ1-2; 7 nucleotides agree with TRBD1. The germline gives CDR1 SNHLY, CDR2 FYNNEI. This CDR3 is 13 amino acids long. J gave up 8 bases and V 5 bases, and 8 bases lay outside the gene matches. CDR3 sequence reads: CASSRDSVRGYTF. CDR3 coding DNA: TGTGCCAGCAGTAGGGACAGCGTCCGCGGCTACACCTTC.

V usage is TRBV2 and J usage is TRBJ2-7; D is possibly TRBD2 (5 bases). Germline CDR1 reads SNHLY; CDR2 reads FYNNEI. V dropped 7 bases and J dropped 0 bases, with 13 bases sitting between them. There are 14 residues in the CDR3. CDR3 amino acids: CASKIRESSYEQYF. The CDR3 nucleotides are TGTGCCAGCAAGATCCGGGAAAGCTCCTACGAGCAGTACTTC. Full variable domain (missing parts from reference TRBV2 and TRBJ2-7): EPEVTQTPSHQVTQMGQEVILRCVPISNHLYFYWYRQILGQKVEFLVSFYNNEISEKSEIFDDQFSVERPDGSNFTLKIRSTKLEDSAMYFCASKIRESSYEQYFGPGTRLTVT.

The chain recombines TRBV7-2 with TRBJ2-1; 13 nucleotides line up with TRBD2. The CDR3 sequence is 17 residues long. V gave up 1 base and J gave up 9 bases; unmatched junction bases: 9. Germline loops: CDR1 SGHTA, CDR2 FQGNSA. DNA of the CDR3: TGTGCCAGCAGCTTAGAGCGGACTAGCGGGAGTTTTGGTGAGCAGTTCTTC. Encoded protein: CASSLERTSGSFGEQFF. Complete variable domain (other parts from reference TRBV7-2 and TRBJ2-1): GAGVSQSPSNKVTEKGKDVELRCDPISGHTALYWYRQSLGQGLEFLIYFQGNSAPDKSGLPSDRFSAERTGGSVSTLTIQRTQQEDSAVYLCASSLERTSGSFGEQFFGPGTRLTVL.

J is TRBJ2-5 and V is TRBV7-9; tentative D call: TRBD2 (6 bases). CDR3 length: 15 amino acids. The germline CDR1 and CDR2 sequences are SEHNR and FQNEAQ (reference sequence). Deletions cut 1 base from V and 9 bases from J, with 18 bases between. CDR3 sequence: CASSLEVGGERAQYF. DNA for the CDR3: TGTGCCAGCAGCTTAGAGGTGGGGGGAGAAAGAGCCCAGTACTTC.

As to this clone: Germline and junction disagree at one end, which may indicate a read error. This chain links TRBV5-1 with TRBJ2-7; D remains ambiguous. The CDR3 is made up of 13 amino acids. CDR1 is SGHRS and CDR2 is YFSETQ in the germline V gene. The CDR3 coding sequence is TGCGCCAGCAGCTTGGGTAGGAACTACGGGCAGTACTTC. Protein: CASSLGRNYGQYF.

The chain joins TRBV5-8 to TRBJ2-5, with 10 bases lining up with TRBD1. The trim removed 4 bases at V and 5 bases at J, leaving 5 bases unmatched. Germline V CDR1 and CDR2: SGHTS, YDEGEE. This CDR3 spans 14 amino acids. The DNA for the CDR3 is TGTGCCAGCAGCCTGACAGGGGGCGCGGAGACCCAGTACTTC. Translated, it gives CASSLTGGAETQYF.

CDR3: CASSYSGSTGSTEAFF. The CDR3 nucleotides read TGTGCCAGCAGTTACTCCGGATCGACAGGGAGCACTGAAGCTTTCTTT. The V and J genes are TRBV6-5 and TRBJ1-1, with 7 bases fitting TRBD1. Germline loops: CDR1 MNHEY, CDR2 SVGAGI. V was clipped by 0 bases and J by 4 bases; unmatched bases: 8. CDR3 size: 16 residues.

The chain recombines TRBV7-2 with TRBJ2-7; 7 nucleotides align to TRBD2. There are 15 residues in the CDR3. Looked up from germline, CDR1 is SGHTA and CDR2 is FQGNSA. Trimming at V came to 2 bases and at J to 0 bases, leaving 4 bases not matched to a gene. This CDR3 is CASSLSGGSSYEQYF. CDR3 bases: TGTGCCAGCAGCTTATCGGGCGGGAGCTCCTACGAGCAGTACTTC.

The V and J genes are TRBV4-2 and TRBJ2-2, with 10 bases that match TRBD2. Trimming removed 0 bases from V and 6 bases from J; junction bases left unmatched: 4. The CDR3 runs to 16 residues. The V gene's germline CDR1 is LGHNA and CDR2 YNFKEQ. The CDR3 bases are TGTGCCAGCAGCCAAGATCTAGCGGGAGTGTCCGGGGAGCTGTTTTTT. It is translated as CASSQDLAGVSGELFF.

This clone was observed a handful of times. The rearrangement uses TRBV18 and TRBJ2-3; tentatively, D is TRBD1 (6 bases). CDR3 size: 16 residues. Trimming pared 0 bases from V and 3 bases from J, leaving 13 bases between. Per the germline V gene, CDR1 is KGHSH and CDR2 is LQKENI. The CDR3, as DNA: TGTGCCAGCTCACCACCCCAGGGGAAAGGGACAGATACGCAGTATTTT. Residues: CASSPPQGKGTDTQYF.

The chain has TRBV5-1 and TRBJ2-5, with D possibly TRBD2 on 6 matching bases. The germline V and J ends were trimmed by 0 bases and 4 bases, with 19 bases remaining between them. The CDR3 sequence is 17 residues long. CDR1 is SGHRS, CDR2 YFSETQ, per germline. The CDR3 sequence: CASSLAKWTPEGETQYF. The CDR3 DNA reads TGCGCCAGCAGCTTGGCCAAATGGACACCGGAGGGAGAGACCCAGTACTTC.

This chain connects TRBV13 to TRBJ1-1, with 12 bases identical to TRBD1. V gave up 1 base and J gave up 0 bases; unmatched junction bases: 6. CDR1 is PRHDT, CDR2 FYEKMQ, per germline (reference sequence). This CDR3 is 18 amino acids long. For the CDR3, the DNA is TGTGCCAGCAGCTTAGTTTGGGACAGGGGGCGCGTGAACACTGAAGCTTTCTTT. Translated: CASSLVWDRGRVNTEAFF.

The chain employs TRBV5-1 and TRBJ1-1; D remains unclear. Trimming shortened V by 3 bases and J by 0 bases, and 15 bases separated the two germline ends. Germline V gene data show CDR1 as SGHRS and CDR2 as YFSETQ. The CDR3 totals 16 residues. The CDR3 protein is CASSSGSIAVNTEAFF. The CDR3 DNA reads TGCGCCAGCAGCTCGGGAAGTATAGCAGTGAACACTGAAGCTTTCTTT.

The gene calls are TRBV7-3 and TRBJ2-3, with no clear D. Germline CDR1 and CDR2: SGHTA and FQGTGA. The CDR3 has 13 residues. V lost 1 base to trimming and J lost 4 bases, with 6 bases between them. The CDR3, as DNA: TGTGCCAGCAGCTTAAGGCAAGCAGATACGCAGTATTTT. Its translation: CASSLRQADTQYF.